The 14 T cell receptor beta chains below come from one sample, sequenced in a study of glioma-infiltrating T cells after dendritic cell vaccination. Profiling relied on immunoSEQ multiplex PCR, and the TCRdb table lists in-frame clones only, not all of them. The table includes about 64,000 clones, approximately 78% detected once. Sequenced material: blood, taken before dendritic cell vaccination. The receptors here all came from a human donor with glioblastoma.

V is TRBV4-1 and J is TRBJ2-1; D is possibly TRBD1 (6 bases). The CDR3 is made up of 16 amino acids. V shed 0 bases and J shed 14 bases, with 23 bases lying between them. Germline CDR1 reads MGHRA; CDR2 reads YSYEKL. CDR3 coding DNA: TGCGCCAGCAGCCAAGATTCTGGGGGCGCGTATGTCGGCAAGTTCTTC. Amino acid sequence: CASSQDSGGAYVGKFF.

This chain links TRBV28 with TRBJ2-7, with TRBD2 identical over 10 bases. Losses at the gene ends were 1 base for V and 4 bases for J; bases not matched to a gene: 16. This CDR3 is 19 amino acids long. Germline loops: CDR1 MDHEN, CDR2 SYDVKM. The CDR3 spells CASSLFGRAGGTQGYEQYF. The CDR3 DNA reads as TGTGCCAGCAGTTTATTTGGTAGAGCGGGGGGGACCCAGGGATACGAGCAGTACTTC.

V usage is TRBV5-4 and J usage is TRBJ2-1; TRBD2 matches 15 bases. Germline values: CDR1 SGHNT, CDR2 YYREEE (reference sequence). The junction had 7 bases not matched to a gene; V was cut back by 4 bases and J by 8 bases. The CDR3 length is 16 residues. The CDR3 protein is CASSLRTSGGADEQFF. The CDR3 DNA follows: TGTGCCAGCAGCCTTCGGACTAGCGGGGGGGCAGATGAGCAGTTCTTC.

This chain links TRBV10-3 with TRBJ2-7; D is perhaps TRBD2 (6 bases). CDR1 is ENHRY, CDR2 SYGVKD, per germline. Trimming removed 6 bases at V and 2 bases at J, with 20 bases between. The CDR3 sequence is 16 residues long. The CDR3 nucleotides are TGTGCCATCAGCGAAAGAGGCGGGGTCGGCACCTACGAGCAGTACTTC. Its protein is CAISERGGVGTYEQYF.

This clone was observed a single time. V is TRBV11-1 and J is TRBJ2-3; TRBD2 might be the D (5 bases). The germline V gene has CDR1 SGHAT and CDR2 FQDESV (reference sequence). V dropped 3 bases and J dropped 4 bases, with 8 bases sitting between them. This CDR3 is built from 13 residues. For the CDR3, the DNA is TGTGCCAGCAGCTTCCTAGCCGCAGATACGCAGTATTTT. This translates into CASSFLAADTQYF. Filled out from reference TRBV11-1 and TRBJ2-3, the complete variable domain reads EAEVAQSPRYKITEKSQAVAFWCDPISGHATLYWYRQILGQGPELLVQFQDESVVDDSQLPKDRFSAERLKGVDSTLKIQPAELGDSAMYLCASSFLAADTQYFGPGTRLTVL.

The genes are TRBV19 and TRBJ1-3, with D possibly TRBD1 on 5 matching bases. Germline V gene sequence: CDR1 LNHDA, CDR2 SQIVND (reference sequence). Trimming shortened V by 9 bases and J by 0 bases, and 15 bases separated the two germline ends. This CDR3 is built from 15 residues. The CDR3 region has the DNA TGTGCCAGATCCTTGGACATCTTCTCTGGAAACACCATATATTTT. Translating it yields CARSLDIFSGNTIYF. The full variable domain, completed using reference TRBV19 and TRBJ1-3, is DGGITQSPKYLFRKEGQNVTLSCEQNLNHDAMYWYRQDPGQGLRLIYYSQIVNDFQKGDIAEGYSVSREKKESFPLTVTSAQKNPTAFYLCARSLDIFSGNTIYFGEGSWLTVV.

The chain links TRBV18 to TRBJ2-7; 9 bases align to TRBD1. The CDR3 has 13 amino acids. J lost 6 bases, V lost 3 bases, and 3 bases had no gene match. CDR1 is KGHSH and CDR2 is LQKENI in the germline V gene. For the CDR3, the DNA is TGTGCCAGCTCACCGGGACAGGGCTTCGAGCAGTACTTC. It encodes CASSPGQGFEQYF.

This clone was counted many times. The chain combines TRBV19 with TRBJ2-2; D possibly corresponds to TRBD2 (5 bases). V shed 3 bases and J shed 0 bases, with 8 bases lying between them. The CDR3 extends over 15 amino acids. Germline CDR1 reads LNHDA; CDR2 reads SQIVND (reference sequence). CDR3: CASSIQDSNTGELFF. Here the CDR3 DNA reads TGTGCCAGTAGTATCCAGGACTCGAACACCGGGGAGCTGTTTTTT.

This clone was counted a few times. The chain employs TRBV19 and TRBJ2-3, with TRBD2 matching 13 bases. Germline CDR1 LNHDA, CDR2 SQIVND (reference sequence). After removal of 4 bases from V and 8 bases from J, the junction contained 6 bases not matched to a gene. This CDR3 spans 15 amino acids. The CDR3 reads CASSRTSGGAGTQYF. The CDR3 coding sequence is TGTGCCAGTAGTAGAACTAGCGGGGGGGCGGGTACGCAGTATTTT.

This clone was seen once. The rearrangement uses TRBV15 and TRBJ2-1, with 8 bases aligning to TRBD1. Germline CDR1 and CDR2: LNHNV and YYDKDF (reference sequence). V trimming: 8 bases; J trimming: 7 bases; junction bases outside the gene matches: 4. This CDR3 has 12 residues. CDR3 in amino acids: CATGQGYNEQFF. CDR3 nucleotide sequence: TGTGCCACCGGACAGGGATATAATGAGCAGTTCTTC.

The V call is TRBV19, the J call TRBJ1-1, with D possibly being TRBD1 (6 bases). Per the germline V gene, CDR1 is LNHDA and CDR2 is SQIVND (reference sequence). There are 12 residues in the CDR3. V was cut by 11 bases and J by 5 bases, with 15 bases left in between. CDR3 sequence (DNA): TGTGCCTCAAAGACAGGCCTTACTGAAGCTTTCTTT. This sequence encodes CASKTGLTEAFF.

As DNA, the CDR3 is TGCAGCGTTGAAGAGAGTATCGGGACAGGGGCCGAGCAGTACTTC. Amino acids: CSVEESIGTGAEQYF. The chain uses TRBV29-1 and TRBJ2-7; 10 bases map to TRBD1. The ends lost 0 bases at V and 6 bases at J; junction bases unmatched: 8. Germline assignment: CDR1 SQVTM and CDR2 ANQGSEA. The CDR3 is 15 amino acids.

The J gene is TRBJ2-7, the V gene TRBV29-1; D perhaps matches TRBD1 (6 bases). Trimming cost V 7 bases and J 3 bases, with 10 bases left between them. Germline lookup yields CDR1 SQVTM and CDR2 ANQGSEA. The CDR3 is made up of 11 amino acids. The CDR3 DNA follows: TGCAGCGGCCGACAGGACTACGAGCAGTACTTC. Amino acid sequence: CSGRQDYEQYF.

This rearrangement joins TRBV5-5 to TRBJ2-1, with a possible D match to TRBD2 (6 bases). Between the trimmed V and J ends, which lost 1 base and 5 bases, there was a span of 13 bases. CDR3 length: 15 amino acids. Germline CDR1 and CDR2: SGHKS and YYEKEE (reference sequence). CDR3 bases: TGTGCCAGCAGCTTGTTAGGGACTGGTAACAATGAGCAGTTCTTC. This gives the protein CASSLLGTGNNEQFF.